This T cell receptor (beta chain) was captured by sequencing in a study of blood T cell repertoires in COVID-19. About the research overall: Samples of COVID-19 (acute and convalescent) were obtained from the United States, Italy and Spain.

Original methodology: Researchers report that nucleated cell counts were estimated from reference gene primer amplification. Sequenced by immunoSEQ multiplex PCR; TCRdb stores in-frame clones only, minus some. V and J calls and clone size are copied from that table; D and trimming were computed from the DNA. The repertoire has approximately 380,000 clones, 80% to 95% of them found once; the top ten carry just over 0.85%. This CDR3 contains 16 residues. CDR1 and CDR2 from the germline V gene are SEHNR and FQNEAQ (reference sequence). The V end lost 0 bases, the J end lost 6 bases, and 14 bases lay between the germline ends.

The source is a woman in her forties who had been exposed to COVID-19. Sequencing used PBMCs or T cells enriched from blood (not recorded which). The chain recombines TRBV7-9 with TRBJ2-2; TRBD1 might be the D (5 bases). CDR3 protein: CASSLAPVSGPGELFF. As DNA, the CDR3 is TGTGCCAGCAGCTTAGCGCCGGTCTCAGGGCCCGGGGAGCTGTTTTTT.